Each of the 19 T cell receptor beta chains below was sequenced from the same sample in a study of T cells after yellow fever vaccination. TCRdb re-analysed the 5' RACE reads in MiXCR, keeping a single row per CDR3 protein. This table has approximately 330,000 distinct CDR3 sequences, 4.1% appearing once. Sequences were derived from PBMCs, sampled 5 days after the yellow fever booster vaccination. These receptors were taken from a man between 18 and 29 years old who received the YFV17D yellow fever vaccine.

This clonotype showed up many times. V and J are TRBV5-6 and TRBJ1-2, with TRBD1 as a possible D gene (5 bases). The germline V gene encodes CDR1 SGHDT and CDR2 YYEEEE. Trimming removed 5 bases at V and 10 bases at J, with 15 bases between. This CDR3 comprises 12 residues. CDR3 region: CASRSGGGDYTF. The CDR3 DNA sequence: TGTGCCAGCAGGTCGGGAGGAGGGGACTACACCTTC.

This clonotype was recorded at least ten times. This sequence joins TRBV7-3 and TRBJ2-1, with no clear D. V was pared by 2 bases and J by 0 bases, with 8 bases between. The CDR3 consists of 15 residues. Germline loops: CDR1 SGHTA, CDR2 FQGTGA. This CDR3 is CASSLGPDSYNEQFF. The CDR3 DNA reads as TGTGCCAGCAGCTTAGGCCCCGACTCCTACAATGAGCAGTTCTTC. The whole variable domain, filled in from reference TRBV7-3 and TRBJ2-1, reads GAGVSQTPSNKVTEKGKYVELRCDPISGHTALYWYRQSLGQGPEFLIYFQGTGAADDSGLPNDRFFAVRPEGSVSTLKIQRTERGDSAVYLCASSLGPDSYNEQFFGPGTRLTVL.

This clonotype was seen more than once but under ten times. The rearrangement joins TRBV5-5 to TRBJ1-2, with a possible D match to TRBD1 (6 bases). This CDR3 is built from 16 residues. Trimming took 0 bases from V and 8 from J, leaving 20 bases between them. Per the germline V gene, CDR1 is SGHKS and CDR2 is YYEKEE (reference sequence). CDR3 DNA: TGTGCCAGCAGCTTGGGCCCCTCCTTCGGGGGCGAAGGCTACACCTTC. It specifies CASSLGPSFGGEGYTF. The whole variable domain, filled in from reference TRBV5-5 and TRBJ1-2, reads DAGVTQSPTHLIKTRGQQVTLRCSPISGHKSVSWYQQVLGQGPQFIFQYYEKEERGRGNFPDRFSARQFPNYSSELNVNALLLGDSALYLCASSLGPSFGGEGYTFGSGTRLTVV.

The sample holds a few counts of this clonotype. The chain carries TRBV7-3 and TRBJ2-3; D possibly uses TRBD1 or TRBD2 (5 bases each). The germline gives CDR1 SGHTA, CDR2 FQGTGA. V was clipped by 3 bases and J by 3 bases, with 13 bases between them. The CDR3 extends over 15 amino acids. This chain's CDR3 is CASSLSGHRTDTQYF. In DNA form, the CDR3 reads TGTGCCAGCAGCTTGTCGGGGCACCGTACAGATACGCAGTATTTT.

A few counts support this clonotype. V usage is TRBV28 and J usage is TRBJ2-7; D is possibly TRBD1 or TRBD2 (5 bases each). V dropped 5 bases and J dropped 7 bases, with 21 bases sitting between them. Germline V gene lookup returns CDR1 MDHEN and CDR2 SYDVKM. This CDR3 comprises 15 residues. The CDR3: CASSVAGTPTEEQYV. In nucleotides, the CDR3 is TGTGCCAGCAGTGTTGCCGGGACCCCCACGGAGGAGCAGTACGTC.

This clonotype was observed many times. The chain is built from TRBV4-3 and TRBJ2-2, with D possibly being TRBD2 (6 bases). Germline loops: CDR1 LGHNA, CDR2 YSLEER. Trimming took 0 bases from V and 9 from J, leaving 11 bases between them. CDR3 length equals 14 residues. The CDR3 nucleotides read TGCGCCAGCAGCCAAGATGCGGGATTCAGGGAGCTGTTTTTT. Translation gives CASSQDAGFRELFF.

This clonotype came up a few times. The rearrangement links TRBV4-2 to TRBJ1-4; TRBD1 matches at 7 bases. J gave up 7 bases and V 0 bases, and 11 bases lay outside the gene matches. The CDR3 is made up of 17 amino acids. Per the germline V gene, CDR1 is LGHNA and CDR2 is YNFKEQ. The CDR3 here is CASSQDPIDRVTEKLFF. CDR3 bases: TGTGCCAGCAGCCAAGATCCTATTGACAGGGTAACTGAAAAACTGTTTTTT.

The CDR3 DNA follows: TGTGCCAGCAGTTTCGGGCAGGGGGGGACCCAGTACTTC. Protein: CASSFGQGGTQYF. This chain connects TRBV27 to TRBJ2-5; D perhaps matches TRBD1 (7 bases). The CDR3 covers 13 residues. Trimming removed 3 bases at V and 7 bases at J, with 12 bases between. Per germline, CDR1 MNHEY and CDR2 SMNVEV (reference sequence).

This clonotype was found many times. The rearrangement links TRBV7-2 to TRBJ1-6; TRBD1 might be the D (5 bases). The V end lost 1 base, the J end lost 9 bases, and 13 bases lay between the germline ends. Germline assignment: CDR1 SGHTA and CDR2 FQGNSA. The CDR3 loop spans 15 amino acids. The DNA for the CDR3 is TGTGCCAGCAGCTTAGGCTCCGGGACTACTTCACCCCTCCACTTT. Translating gives CASSLGSGTTSPLHF.

In this sample, this clonotype turned up many times. V and J are TRBV12-3 or TRBV12-4 and TRBJ1-1; D not resolved. This CDR3 is built from 10 residues. The V and J ends lost 4 bases and 6 bases respectively, with 3 bases between them. CDR3 region: CASSYPEAFF. CDR3 DNA: TGTGCCAGCAGTTATCCTGAAGCTTTCTTT.

This clonotype was recorded at least ten times. The V and J genes are TRBV28 and TRBJ2-3, with D uncertain. Germline V gene lookup returns CDR1 MDHEN and CDR2 SYDVKM. This CDR3 spans 14 amino acids. Trimming cost V 4 bases and J 4 bases, with 12 bases left between them. In nucleotides, the CDR3 is TGTGCCAGCAGTTCCCACGGTGGGTCAGATACGCAGTATTTT. It translates to CASSSHGGSDTQYF.

There are many counts of this clonotype. The rearrangement uses TRBV4-3 and TRBJ2-3; D uncertain. V shed 0 bases and J shed 6 bases, with 7 bases lying between them. Germline CDR1 reads LGHNA; CDR2 reads YSLEER. The CDR3 has 13 residues. The CDR3 loop reads CASSQEPGDTQYF. In DNA form, the CDR3 reads TGCGCCAGCAGCCAAGAACCGGGTGATACGCAGTATTTT.

The V and J genes are TRBV12-3 or TRBV12-4 and TRBJ2-7; D is unresolved. V lost 2 bases, J lost 3 bases, and 5 bases lay in between. The CDR3 has 12 amino acids. The chain's CDR3 is CASSLIDYEQYF. As DNA, the CDR3 is TGTGCCAGCAGTTTAATCGACTACGAGCAGTACTTC.

This clonotype was detected a few times. The V and J genes are TRBV27 and TRBJ2-3, with D tentatively TRBD1 (6 bases). V dropped 4 bases and J dropped 7 bases, with 12 bases sitting between them. CDR1 and CDR2 (germline): MNHEY, SMNVEV (reference sequence). The CDR3 is made up of 13 amino acids. In DNA form, the CDR3 reads TGTGCCAGCAGTTCCGTGGGGGCCTATACGCAGTATTTT. This translates into CASSSVGAYTQYF.

The chain combines TRBV20-1 with TRBJ2-1; D is unclear. The length of the CDR3 is 12 residues. V lost 3 bases and J 11 bases, leaving 14 bases between the germline ends. Germline values: CDR1 DFQATT, CDR2 SNEGSKA (reference sequence). In DNA form, the CDR3 reads TGCAGTGCTAGCGGCTGGGAATTCAAGCAGTTCTTC. As protein: CSASGWEFKQFF.

This clonotype was seen more than once but under ten times. The V gene is TRBV18, the J gene TRBJ1-2, with D unresolved. Germline CDR1 and CDR2: KGHSH and LQKENI. The CDR3 has 14 residues. V lost 3 bases, J lost 4 bases, and 12 bases lay in between. CDR3 in amino acids: CASSPEGAAYGYTF. DNA for the CDR3: TGTGCCAGCTCACCCGAGGGTGCAGCCTATGGCTACACCTTC.

J is TRBJ2-1 and V is TRBV7-3; the match to TRBD2 covers 14 bases. The CDR3 sequence is 14 residues long. The V gene end was trimmed by 3 bases and the J gene end by 9 bases; junction bases not matched to a gene: 1. Germline CDR1 reads SGHTA; CDR2 reads FQGTGA. CDR3 protein: CASSLGTSGGEQFF. DNA for the CDR3: TGTGCCAGCAGCTTGGGGACTAGCGGGGGTGAGCAGTTCTTC. Using reference TRBV7-3 and TRBJ2-1 for the parts outside the CDR3, the full variable domain is GAGVSQTPSNKVTEKGKYVELRCDPISGHTALYWYRQSLGQGPEFLIYFQGTGAADDSGLPNDRFFAVRPEGSVSTLKIQRTERGDSAVYLCASSLGTSGGEQFFGPGTRLTVL.

This clonotype was recorded a few times. The rearrangement uses TRBV9 and TRBJ2-2; D is possibly TRBD1 (6 bases). V shed 3 bases and J shed 6 bases, with 9 bases lying between them. The length of the CDR3 is 13 residues. CDR1 and CDR2 (germline): SGDLS, YYNGEE. The CDR3 DNA reads as TGTGCCAGCAGCGACTCAGGGGCCGGGGAGCTGTTTTTT. It codes for CASSDSGAGELFF. The variable domain in full, completed from reference TRBV9 and TRBJ2-2, reads DSGVTQTPKHLITATGQRVTLRCSPRSGDLSVYWYQQSLDQGLQFLIQYYNGEERAKGNILERFSAQQFPDLHSELNLSSLELGDSALYFCASSDSGAGELFFGEGSRLTVL.

This clonotype was seen more than once but under ten times. The V call is TRBV5-1, the J call TRBJ2-3; D not resolved. The V gene's germline CDR1 is SGHRS and CDR2 YFSETQ. The CDR3 runs 16 residues. Trimming left V 0 bases short and J 4 bases short, with 15 bases between. CDR3 coding DNA: TGCGCCAGCAGCTTGGCCTTGGGGAATCAGGCAGATACGCAGTATTTT. Its protein product is CASSLALGNQADTQYF.